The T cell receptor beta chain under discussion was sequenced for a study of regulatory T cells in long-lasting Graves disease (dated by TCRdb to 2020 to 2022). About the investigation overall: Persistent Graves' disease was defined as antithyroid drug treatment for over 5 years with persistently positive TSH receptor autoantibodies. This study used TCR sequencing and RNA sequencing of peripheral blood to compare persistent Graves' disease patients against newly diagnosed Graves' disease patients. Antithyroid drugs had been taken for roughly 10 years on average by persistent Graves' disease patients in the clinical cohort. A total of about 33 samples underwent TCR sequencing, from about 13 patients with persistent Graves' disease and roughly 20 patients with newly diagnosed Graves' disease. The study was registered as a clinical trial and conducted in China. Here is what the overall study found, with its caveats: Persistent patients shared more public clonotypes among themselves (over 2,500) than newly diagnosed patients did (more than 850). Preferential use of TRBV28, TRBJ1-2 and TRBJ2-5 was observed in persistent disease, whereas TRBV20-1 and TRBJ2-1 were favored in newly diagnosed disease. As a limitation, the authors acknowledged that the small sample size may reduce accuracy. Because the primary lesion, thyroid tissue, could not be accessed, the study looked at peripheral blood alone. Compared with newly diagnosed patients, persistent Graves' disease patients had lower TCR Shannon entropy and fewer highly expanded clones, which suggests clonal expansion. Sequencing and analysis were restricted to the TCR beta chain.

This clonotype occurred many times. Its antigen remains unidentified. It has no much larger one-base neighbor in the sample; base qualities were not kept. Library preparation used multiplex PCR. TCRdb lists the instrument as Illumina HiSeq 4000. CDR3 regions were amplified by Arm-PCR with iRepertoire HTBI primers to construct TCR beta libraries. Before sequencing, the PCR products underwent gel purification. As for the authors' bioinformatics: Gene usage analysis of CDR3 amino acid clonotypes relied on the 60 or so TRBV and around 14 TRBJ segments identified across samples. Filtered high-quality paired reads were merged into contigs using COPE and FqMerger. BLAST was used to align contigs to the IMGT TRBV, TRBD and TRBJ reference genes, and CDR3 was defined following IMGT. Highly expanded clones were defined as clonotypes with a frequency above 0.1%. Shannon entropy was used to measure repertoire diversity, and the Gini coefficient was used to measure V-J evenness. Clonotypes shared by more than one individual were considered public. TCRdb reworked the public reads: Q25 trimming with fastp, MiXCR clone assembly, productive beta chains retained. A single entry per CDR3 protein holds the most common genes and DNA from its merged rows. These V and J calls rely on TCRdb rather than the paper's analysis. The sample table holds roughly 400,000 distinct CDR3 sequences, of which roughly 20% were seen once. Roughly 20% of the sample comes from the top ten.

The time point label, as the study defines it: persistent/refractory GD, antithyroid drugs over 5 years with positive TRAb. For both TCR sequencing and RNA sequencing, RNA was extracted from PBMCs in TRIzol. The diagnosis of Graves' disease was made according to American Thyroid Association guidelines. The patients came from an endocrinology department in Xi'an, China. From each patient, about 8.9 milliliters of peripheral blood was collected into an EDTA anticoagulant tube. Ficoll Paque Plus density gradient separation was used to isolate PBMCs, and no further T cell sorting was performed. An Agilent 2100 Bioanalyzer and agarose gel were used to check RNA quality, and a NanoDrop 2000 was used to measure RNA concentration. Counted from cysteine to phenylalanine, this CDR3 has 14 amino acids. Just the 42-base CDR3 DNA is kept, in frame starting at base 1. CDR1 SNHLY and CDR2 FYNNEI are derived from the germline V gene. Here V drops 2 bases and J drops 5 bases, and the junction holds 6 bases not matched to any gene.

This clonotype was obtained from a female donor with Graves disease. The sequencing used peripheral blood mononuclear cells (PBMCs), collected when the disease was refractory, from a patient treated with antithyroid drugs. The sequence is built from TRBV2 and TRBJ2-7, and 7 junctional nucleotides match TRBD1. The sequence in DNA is TGTGCCAGCAGTGAAAGCAGGGGGTTGGACGAGCAGTACTTC. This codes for CASSESRGLDEQYF.